Reported below is one TCR beta chain. The method was immunoSEQ multiplex PCR; TCRdb's version includes in-frame clones alone and lacks a portion of them. The sample records tens of thousands of clones, around 94% being singletons. Trimming removed 5 bases from V and 2 bases from J, with 9 bases in between. The germline V gene encodes CDR1 MDHEN and CDR2 SYDVKM. This CDR3 contains 14 residues. The sample is drawn from a study of T cell changes during pregnancy in multiple sclerosis. The chain links TRBV28 to TRBJ2-2, with D uncertain. The clonotype comes from a female donor in good health, enrolled as a control in a pregnancy study. Specimen: peripheral blood, collected after pregnancy. CDR3 DNA: TGTGCCAGCAGTCTAATCCTCAACACCGGGGAGCTGTTTTTT. Its translation: CASSLILNTGELFF.